This T cell receptor beta chain came from a study of tissue T cells after allogeneic stem cell transplantation. Sequencing of TCRbeta CDR3 at survey depth gave sequences and template counts. TCRdb keeps only in-frame clones here, not all; method: immunoSEQ multiplex PCR. The sample includes around 4,200 clones, approximately 60% of them seen just once. A remark on this clone: No antigen is known for it. Gene names refer to mouse genes. Read sequence stops 1 residue before the CDR3 end, and the germline J gene provides the missing end.

CDR3 length equals 14 residues. The V gene's germline CDR1 is SNHLY and CDR2 FYNGKV (reference sequence). After removal of 4 bases from V and 2 bases from J, the junction contained 3 bases not matched to a gene. Study observations and caveats: In patients and mice, blood and spleen missed much of tissue repertoire.

Sample time point: mouse harvest day 7 after allogeneic transplant. Mouse grafts combined 10^7 T-cell-depleted bone marrow cells with 10^6 splenic CD5+ T cells. B6 (H2b) cells into BALB/c (H2d) mice; tissues taken at day 7 or 14. The chain employs TRBV3 and TRBJ1-1; 8 bases agree with TRBD1. The TCR sequence derives from a female BALB/c mouse given C57BL/6 T cells with graft-versus-host disease after an allogeneic hematopoietic cell transplant. Sequencing used spleen. CDR3 amino acids: CASSWTGTNTEVFF. Incomplete CDR3 DNA: TGTGCCAGCAGCTGGACAGGGACTAACACAGAAGTCTTC.